Listed below are T cell receptor beta chains from one sample, sequenced in a study of metastatic and nonmetastatic thyroid tumors. From the PCR reads, TCRdb re-called clones with MiXCR. This sample has roughly 44,000 clones, with 24% found just once. Material: tumor tissue. Every receptor here comes from a female donor with papillary thyroid cancer or a benign thyroid nodule (not recorded which). Some clones in this sample may be carry-over from other donors' samples. Each CDR3 is given with its conserved first and last residue. D genes are given only for firm matches. A clone size is listed for some rows: how often the clone was seen (once, few, many), or a class if it is expanded.

TRBV7-2	NA	NA	TRBJ2-1	TGTGCCAGCAGCTTAGAACGAGGTGCCTACAATGAGCAGTTCTTC	CASSLERGAYNEQFF
TRBV20-1	TRBD1	NA	TRBJ1-5	TGCAGTGCTATTGGGACAGGGGAGAGTCATCCCCAGCATTTT	CSAIGTGESHPQHF
TRBV20-1	NA	NA	TRBJ1-5	TGCAGTGCTAGGAGGGAGGCTGATCAGCCCCAGCATTTT	CSARREADQPQHF
TRBV5-1	TRBD1	NA	TRBJ1-2	TGCGCCAGCAGCTCCCAGATTACAGGGGGAGGCTACACCTTC	CASSSQITGGGYTF
TRBV20-1	NA	many	TRBJ1-2	TGCAGTGCGAGTGAAGGGGGAAACTATGGCTACACCTTC	CSASEGGNYGYTF
TRBV28	NA	many	TRBJ2-2	TGTGCCAGCAGCGTCGGACACCTCAACACCGGGGAGCTGTTTTTT	CASSVGHLNTGELFF
TRBV5-1	TRBD2	many	TRBJ2-7	TGCGCCAGCAGCAAGGGACTAGCGGGGTACGAGCAGTACTTC	CASSKGLAGYEQYF
TRBV12-3/TRBV12-4	TRBD1	many	TRBJ2-3	TGTGCCAGCAGCCTGGGACAGGTCACAGATACGCAGTATTTT	CASSLGQVTDTQYF
TRBV27	NA	many	TRBJ1-4	TGTGCCAGCAGTTTCTATGCAGGGGAGGAAAAACTGTTTTTT	CASSFYAGEEKLFF
TRBV13	NA	NA	TRBJ2-7	TGTGCCAGCCGCGTGTGGGGGTCCGGTTGGGAGCAGTACTTC	CASRVWGSGWEQYF
TRBV15	TRBD2	few	TRBJ2-3	TGTGCCACCAGCAGAGAGCGGGAGCCAGATACGCAGTATTTT	CATSREREPDTQYF
TRBV6-2/TRBV6-3	NA	many	TRBJ1-6	TGTGCCAGCAGTTACGGCGAAGCAGGGAGCTCACCCCTCCACTTT	CASSYGEAGSSPLHF
TRBV19	TRBD1	NA	TRBJ2-2	TGTGCCAGCCGCCCCGGGACAGCCAAAAAGACCGGGGAGCTGTTTTTT	CASRPGTAKKTGELFF
TRBV28	NA	NA	TRBJ1-5	TGTGCCAGCAGTCCCCGACAGCTATATAGCAATCAGCCCCAGCATTTT	CASSPRQLYSNQPQHF
TRBV5-1	NA	many	TRBJ2-1	TGCGCCAGCAGCTTGGAAGCGGTGTACAATGAGCAGTTCTTC	CASSLEAVYNEQFF
TRBV4-1	NA	many	TRBJ2-3	TGCGCCAGCAGCCGACTGACAGGTTCTGTCACAGATACGCAGTATTTT	CASSRLTGSVTDTQYF
TRBV28	NA	few	TRBJ2-5	TGTGCCAGCAGTCCATCCCGGGGGACCCAGTACTTC	CASSPSRGTQYF